This T cell receptor beta chain was documented in a study of control samples from healthy donors and cancer patients. Germline-derived CDR1 and CDR2 are MGHDK and SYGVNS. V was clipped by 3 bases and J by 3 bases; unmatched bases: 4. The CDR3 has 15 residues. Profiling relied on immunoSEQ multiplex PCR, and the TCRdb table lists in-frame clones only, not all of them. The sample consists of approximately 85,000 clones, approximately 88% of them appearing once. This clone was detected once. V gene TRBV25-1 combines with J gene TRBJ2-2, with 7 bases identical to TRBD2. The receptor comes from a woman aged 55-69 years in good health. Sequencing was performed on blood. Here the CDR3 DNA reads TGTGCCAGCAGTGAGGGGACTAAAGACACCGGGGAGCTGTTTTTT. This encodes CASSEGTKDTGELFF.